This entry lists 31 T cell receptor beta chains sequenced from one sample in a study of cytomegalovirus exposure and HLA in healthy donors. PCR was performed using 60 Vbeta and 13 Jbeta primers. Repertoires were generated with immunoSEQ multiplex PCR, while TCRdb's copy carries only in-frame clones and drops some. The sample includes about 150,000 clones, 70% to 80% seen only once; the top ten take under 2.5%. Source material: PBMCs. The receptors were gathered from a man aged 30 to 39 in good health and CMV-seronegative.

CDR3 DNA: TGTGCCAGCAGCTTAAAAAGCGGGGGGGGCTACGAGCAGTACTTC. Translation: CASSLKSGGGYEQYF. The chain uses TRBV7-2 and TRBJ2-5; 10 positions agree with TRBD2. Judging by the DNA end, TRBJ2-7 fits better; the J call may be wrong. Germline loops: CDR1 SGHTA, CDR2 FQGNSA. The CDR3 spans 15 residues.

The V gene is TRBV29-1, the J gene TRBJ2-2; 7 positions agree with TRBD2. Germline lookup yields CDR1 SQVTM and CDR2 ANQGSEA. Trimming cost V 6 bases and J 0 bases; bases outside gene matches: 4. This CDR3 is 14 amino acids long. The CDR3 protein is CSVVGGTNTGELFF. The CDR3 nucleotides read TGCAGCGTCGTGGGGGGGACGAACACCGGGGAGCTGTTTTTT.

The J gene is TRBJ2-3, the V gene TRBV20-1; TRBD2 might be the D (5 bases). With 5 bases removed from V and 8 bases from J, the gap between germline ends came to 8 bases. This CDR3 comprises 10 residues. Germline V gives CDR1 DFQATT, CDR2 SNEGSKA (reference sequence). CDR3 residues: CSAPGGTQYF. Here the CDR3 DNA reads TGCAGTGCTCCAGGAGGTACGCAGTATTTT.

The J gene is TRBJ2-5, the V gene TRBV28; the D gene is possibly TRBD2 (5 bases). The ends were cut back, 3 bases at V and 5 bases at J, with 25 bases in the middle. In germline, CDR1 is MDHEN, CDR2 SYDVKM. This CDR3 is built from 18 residues. The DNA for the CDR3 is TGTGCCAGCAGTTTCCACCGTACTAGACTATTAATCCGGGAGACCCAGTACTTC. Protein product: CASSFHRTRLLIRETQYF.

Notes on this clone: Different DNA sequences within this sample yield the same CDR3. This chain links TRBV30 with TRBJ2-7, with 10 positions matching TRBD1. The CDR3 loop spans 14 amino acids. The V segment lost 4 bases and the J segment 3 bases; nucleotides outside the gene matches: 6. Germline loops: CDR1 GTSNPN, CDR2 SVGIG (reference sequence). The CDR3 DNA follows: TGTGCCTGGAATACCGGGACAGGGGACTACGAGCAGTACTTC. This gives the protein CAWNTGTGDYEQYF.

The J gene is TRBJ1-1, the V gene TRBV14; the D is unclear. This CDR3 spans 13 amino acids. Looked up from germline, CDR1 is SGHDN and CDR2 is FVKESK. Trimming took 4 bases from V and 10 from J, leaving 16 bases between them. The CDR3 is CASSPSRSAAAFF. CDR3 nucleotides: TGTGCCAGCAGCCCTTCACGTAGCGCGGCAGCTTTCTTT.

The V gene is TRBV6-1, the J gene TRBJ2-1, with TRBD1 matching 9 bases. Trimming removed 6 bases from V and 4 bases from J; junction bases left unmatched: 7. This CDR3 is built from 15 residues. CDR1 and CDR2 from the germline V gene are MNHNS and SASEGT. The CDR3 sequence: CASSAGTGIYNEQFF. The DNA of the CDR3 is TGTGCCAGCAGCGCCGGGACAGGGATTTACAATGAGCAGTTCTTC.

This rearrangement joins TRBV5-1 to TRBJ2-7; 8 bases fit TRBD1. This CDR3 region has 14 residues. CDR1 and CDR2 (germline): SGHRS, YFSETQ. The ends lost 5 bases at V and 4 bases at J; junction bases unmatched: 8. CDR3 sequence (DNA): TGCGCCAGCAGGGGTCCGGGACAGGTTTACGAGCAGTACTTC. Translation gives CASRGPGQVYEQYF.

The chain combines TRBV2 with TRBJ2-7, with 9 positions matching TRBD1. Germline CDR1 is SNHLY and CDR2 is FYNNEI. The CDR3 length is 15 residues. The V and J ends lost 3 bases and 3 bases, in that order; junction bases with no gene match: 6. The CDR3 DNA is TGTGCCAGCAGTGACGGAAGGACAGGGGACTACGAGCAGTACTTC. Translating it yields CASSDGRTGDYEQYF.

The chain carries TRBV4-2 and TRBJ1-5; 8 bases map to TRBD1. Germline V CDR1 and CDR2: LGHNA, YNFKEQ. J gave up 4 bases and V 2 bases, and 10 bases lay outside the gene matches. The CDR3 has 17 residues. DNA of the CDR3: TGTGCCAGCAGCCAACCAGACAGGGGAGGTGGTAATCAGCCCCAGCATTTT. Amino acid sequence: CASSQPDRGGGNQPQHF.

This rearrangement joins TRBV2 to TRBJ2-5, with TRBD2 matching 9 bases. The germline CDR1 and CDR2 sequences are SNHLY and FYNNEI. The CDR3 is made up of 14 amino acids. V lost 8 bases to trimming and J lost 5 bases; unmatched junction nucleotides: 9. The CDR3 nucleotides are TGTGCCAGCTGCCTAGCGGGGTCTCGGGAGACCCAGTACTTC. Translation: CASCLAGSRETQYF.

The chain links TRBV5-1 to TRBJ2-7, with D possibly TRBD2 on 7 matching bases. The ends were cut back, 4 bases at V and 2 bases at J, with 10 bases in the middle. This CDR3 region has 13 residues. Germline V CDR1 and CDR2: SGHRS, YFSETQ. The CDR3 nucleotides read TGCGCCAGCAGCCGGGGGGCCCCCTACGAGCAGTACTTC. The encoded protein is CASSRGAPYEQYF. Together with reference TRBV5-1 and TRBJ2-7, the CDR3 gives the full variable domain: KAGVTQTPRYLIKTRGQQVTLSCSPISGHRSVSWYQQTPGQGLQFLFEYFSETQRNKGNFPGRFSGRQFSNSRSEMNVSTLELGDSALYLCASSRGAPYEQYFGPGTRLTVT.

This chain connects TRBV2 to TRBJ2-2, with 9 positions matching TRBD1. Trimming cost V 10 bases and J 4 bases; bases outside gene matches: 4. In germline, CDR1 is SNHLY, CDR2 FYNNEI. The CDR3 runs to 13 residues. CDR3 amino acids: CATGQGLTGELFF. CDR3 in DNA: TGTGCCACCGGACAGGGGCTCACCGGGGAGCTGTTTTTT.

V gene TRBV6-5 combines with J gene TRBJ2-3; a weak D match, TRBD2 (6 bases). Germline V gene sequence: CDR1 MNHEY, CDR2 SVGAGI. This CDR3 is built from 16 residues. V was cut by 2 bases and J by 0 bases, with 12 bases left in between. The CDR3 nucleotides read TGTGCCAGCAGTTACGGTTCGAGCGGGAGCACAGATACGCAGTATTTT. This codes for CASSYGSSGSTDTQYF.

The J gene is TRBJ2-1, the V gene TRBV7-3; D is perhaps TRBD2 (7 bases). The CDR3 consists of 15 residues. Germline CDR1 reads SGHTA; CDR2 reads FQGTGA. The ends were cut back, 2 bases at V and 7 bases at J, with 15 bases in the middle. The CDR3 DNA sequence: TGTGCCAGCAGCTTACACGGCGGGGGCCGAAATGAGCAGTTCTTC. Amino acid sequence: CASSLHGGGRNEQFF.

The chain links TRBV5-1 to TRBJ2-2, with a weak D call TRBD1 (5 bases). V lost 2 bases, J lost 1 base, and 6 bases lay in between. Looked up from germline, CDR1 is SGHRS and CDR2 is YFSETQ. The CDR3 consists of 14 residues. The CDR3: CASSFQGNTGELFF. CDR3 in DNA: TGCGCCAGCAGCTTTCAGGGGAACACCGGGGAGCTGTTTTTT.

V gene TRBV6-5 combines with J gene TRBJ2-1; 8 positions match TRBD2. Trimming took 2 bases from V and 9 from J; bases not matched to a gene: 9. Germline CDR1 reads MNHEY; CDR2 reads SVGAGI. The CDR3 totals 15 residues. Here the CDR3 DNA reads TGTGCCAGCAGTTACAGTTCGGCGGGGGGAAGTGAGCAGTTCTTC. Its protein is CASSYSSAGGSEQFF.

The CDR3 loop is CASSLQGLNYGYTF. The CDR3 coding sequence is TGTGCCAGCAGCTTGCAGGGCCTTAACTATGGCTACACCTTC. The chain links TRBV5-5 to TRBJ1-2, with D maybe TRBD1 (5 bases). CDR1 is SGHKS, CDR2 YYEKEE, per germline (reference sequence). The CDR3 spans 14 residues. The V gene lost 1 base and the J gene lost 1 base, with 8 bases spanning the gap.

The table lists this clone with a few counts. The V gene is TRBV15, the J gene TRBJ1-6; maybe TRBD1 (5 bases). The CDR3 loop spans 17 amino acids. The germline V gene encodes CDR1 LNHNV and CDR2 YYDKDF (reference sequence). Trimming removed 0 bases at V and 5 bases at J, with 14 bases between. The CDR3 is CATSRDRVSRNNSPLHF. The CDR3 region has the DNA TGTGCCACCAGCAGAGACAGGGTCTCTCGTAATAATTCACCCCTCCACTTT.

The chain has TRBV5-4 and TRBJ2-2; D gene unclear. Germline V gene data show CDR1 as SGHNT and CDR2 as YYREEE (reference sequence). The length of the CDR3 is 15 residues. Trimming removed 4 bases at V and 1 base at J, with 11 bases between. The CDR3 spells CASSRAYQNTGELFF. The CDR3 DNA reads TGTGCCAGCAGCAGAGCATATCAGAACACCGGGGAGCTGTTTTTT.

V gene TRBV7-9 combines with J gene TRBJ2-7; the match to TRBD2 covers 11 bases. Germline loops: CDR1 SEHNR, CDR2 FQNEAQ (reference sequence). J was trimmed by 3 bases and V by 5 bases; bases with no gene match: 6. The CDR3 loop spans 15 amino acids. The chain's CDR3 is CASSRLAGGNYEQYF. The CDR3 DNA sequence: TGTGCCAGCAGCCGTCTAGCGGGGGGAAACTACGAGCAGTACTTC.

The table lists this clone with a few counts. This chain connects TRBV28 to TRBJ1-6; D possibly corresponds to TRBD1 (6 bases). The length of the CDR3 is 14 residues. V was shortened by 7 bases and J by 8 bases, with 15 bases between the two germline ends. CDR1 is MDHEN, CDR2 SYDVKM, per germline. CDR3 loop: CASTPTDSYSPLHF. The CDR3 nucleotides are TGTGCCAGCACCCCGACGGACAGCTATTCACCCCTCCACTTT.

CDR3 sequence: CASSFGANYNSPLHF. The CDR3 bases are TGTGCCAGCAGTTTCGGAGCGAACTATAATTCACCCCTCCACTTT. V and J are TRBV28 and TRBJ1-6; no firm D call. The CDR3 consists of 15 residues. Germline V gene sequence: CDR1 MDHEN, CDR2 SYDVKM. The V and J ends lost 3 bases and 3 bases respectively, with 9 bases between them.

The chain links TRBV5-1 to TRBJ2-5; 9 bases map to TRBD1. The CDR3 has 14 amino acids. Per the germline V gene, CDR1 is SGHRS and CDR2 is YFSETQ. J lost 5 bases, V lost 10 bases, and 12 bases had no gene match. This CDR3 is CAGKQGALSETQYF. CDR3 bases: TGCGCCGGGAAACAGGGGGCTCTTTCCGAGACCCAGTACTTC. Drawing the rest from reference TRBV5-1 and TRBJ2-5, the complete variable domain is KAGVTQTPRYLIKTRGQQVTLSCSPISGHRSVSWYQQTPGQGLQFLFEYFSETQRNKGNFPGRFSGRQFSNSRSEMNVSTLELGDSALYLCAGKQGALSETQYFGPGTRLLVL.

This clone was observed a single time. The rearrangement uses TRBV27 and TRBJ2-7, with D perhaps TRBD1 (6 bases). The CDR3 has 14 residues. In germline, CDR1 is MNHEY, CDR2 SMNVEV (reference sequence). The V end was cut by 5 bases, the J end by 2 bases, with 13 bases between. CDR3 protein: CASSRTTGTYEQYF. The CDR3 DNA is TGTGCCAGCAGTCGAACGACAGGTACCTACGAGCAGTACTTC.

The chain uses TRBV27 and TRBJ1-2; TRBD1 matches at 8 bases. CDR3 length: 14 residues. Germline lookup yields CDR1 MNHEY and CDR2 SMNVEV (reference sequence). V lost 5 bases, J lost 0 bases, and 2 bases stayed unmatched. For the CDR3, the DNA is TGTGCCAGCAGTGCAGGGGGCTCTAACTATGGCTACACCTTC. Translation: CASSAGGSNYGYTF.

V and J are TRBV28 and TRBJ2-2, with D unresolved. Germline V gives CDR1 MDHEN, CDR2 SYDVKM. This CDR3 spans 15 amino acids. Trimming stripped 2 bases from V and 3 bases from J, with 10 bases between. CDR3 in amino acids: CASSLSILHTGELFF. The CDR3 coding sequence is TGTGCCAGCAGTTTAAGCATCTTGCACACCGGGGAGCTGTTTTTT. The full variable domain, rest sourced from reference TRBV28 and TRBJ2-2, is DVKVTQSSRYLVKRTGEKVFLECVQDMDHENMFWYRQDPGLGLRLIYFSYDVKMKEKGDIPEGYSVSREKKERFSLILESASTNQTSMYLCASSLSILHTGELFFGEGSRLTVL.

The chain links TRBV21-1 to TRBJ1-2; the table calls TRBD1, which could not be checked here. TRBV21-1 is reported as a pseudogene. This CDR3 region has 13 residues. As DNA, the CDR3 is TGTGCCAGCAGCAGGACAGGGATAATCGGCTACACCTTC. Residues: CASSRTGIIGYTF.

This sequence joins TRBV6-1 and TRBJ1-1; 7 nucleotides line up with TRBD1. V shed 4 bases, J shed 4 bases, and the junction held 6 bases outside the gene matches. The CDR3 contains 14 residues. From germline, CDR1 is MNHNS and CDR2 SASEGT. CDR3 sequence reads: CASSVRQGSTEAFF. The CDR3 DNA reads as TGTGCCAGCAGTGTCCGACAGGGATCCACTGAAGCTTTCTTT.

The chain is built from TRBV7-2 and TRBJ1-1, with D unresolved. Trimming shortened V by 2 bases and J by 7 bases, and 11 bases separated the two germline ends. CDR1 SGHTA and CDR2 FQGNSA come from the germline V gene. CDR3 length equals 13 residues. The DNA for the CDR3 is TGTGCCAGCAGCTTAATTCAGTCCCGTGAAGCTTTCTTT. It is translated as CASSLIQSREAFF.

The chain carries TRBV25-1 and TRBJ1-6; 9 bases line up with TRBD1. The germline V gene encodes CDR1 MGHDK and CDR2 SYGVNS. The CDR3 is made up of 15 amino acids. Trimming removed 1 base from V and 10 bases from J; junction bases left unmatched: 5. The CDR3 loop is CASSESTGGWSPLHF. Here the CDR3 DNA reads TGTGCCAGCAGTGAATCCACAGGGGGCTGGTCACCCCTCCACTTT.